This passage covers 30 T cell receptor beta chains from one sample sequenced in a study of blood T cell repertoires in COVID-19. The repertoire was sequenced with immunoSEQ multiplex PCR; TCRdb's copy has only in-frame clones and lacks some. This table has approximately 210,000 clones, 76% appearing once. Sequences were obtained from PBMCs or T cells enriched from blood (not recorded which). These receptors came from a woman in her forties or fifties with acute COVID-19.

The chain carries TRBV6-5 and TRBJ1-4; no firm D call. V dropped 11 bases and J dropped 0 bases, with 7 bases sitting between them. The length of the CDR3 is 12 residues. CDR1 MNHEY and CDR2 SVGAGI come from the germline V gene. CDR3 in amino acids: CASGATNEKLFF. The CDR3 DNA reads TGTGCCTCCGGGGCAACTAATGAAAAACTGTTTTTT.

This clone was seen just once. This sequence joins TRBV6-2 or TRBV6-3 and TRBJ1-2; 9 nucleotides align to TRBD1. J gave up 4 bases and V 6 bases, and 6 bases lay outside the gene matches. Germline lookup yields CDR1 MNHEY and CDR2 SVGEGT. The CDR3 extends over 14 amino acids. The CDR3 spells CASSGTGLAYGYTF. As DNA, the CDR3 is TGTGCCAGCAGCGGGACAGGGCTTGCCTATGGCTACACCTTC.

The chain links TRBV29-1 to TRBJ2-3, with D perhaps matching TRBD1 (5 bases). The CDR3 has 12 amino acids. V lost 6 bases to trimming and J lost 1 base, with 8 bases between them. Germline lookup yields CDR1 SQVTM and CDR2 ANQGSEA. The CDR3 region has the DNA TGCAGCGTCCTACAGGGCACAGATACGCAGTATTTT. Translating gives CSVLQGTDTQYF.

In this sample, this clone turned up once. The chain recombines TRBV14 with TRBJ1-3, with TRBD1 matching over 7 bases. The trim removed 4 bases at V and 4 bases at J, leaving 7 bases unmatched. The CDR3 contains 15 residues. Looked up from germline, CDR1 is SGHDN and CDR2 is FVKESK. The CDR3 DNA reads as TGTGCCAGCAGCCCCCTGACAGGGTCGGGAAACACCATATATTTT. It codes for CASSPLTGSGNTIYF.

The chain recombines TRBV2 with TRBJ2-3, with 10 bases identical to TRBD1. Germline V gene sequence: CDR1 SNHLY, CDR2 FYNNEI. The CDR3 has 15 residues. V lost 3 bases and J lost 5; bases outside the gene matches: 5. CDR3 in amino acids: CASSDGTGVGDTQYF. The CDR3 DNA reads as TGTGCCAGCAGTGATGGGACAGGGGTGGGAGATACGCAGTATTTT.

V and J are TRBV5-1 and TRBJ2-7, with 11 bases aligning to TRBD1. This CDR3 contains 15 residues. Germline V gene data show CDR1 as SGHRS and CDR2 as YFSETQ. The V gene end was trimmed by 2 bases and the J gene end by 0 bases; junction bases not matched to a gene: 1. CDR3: CASSFGQGASYEQYV. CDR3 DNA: TGCGCCAGCAGCTTCGGACAGGGGGCCTCCTACGAGCAGTACGTC.

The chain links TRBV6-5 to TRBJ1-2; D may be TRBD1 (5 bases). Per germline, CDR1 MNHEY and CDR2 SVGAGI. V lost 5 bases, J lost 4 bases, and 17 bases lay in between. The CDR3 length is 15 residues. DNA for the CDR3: TGTGCCAGCAGTCCTAAAATGACAGCCCCCTATGGCTACACCTTC. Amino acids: CASSPKMTAPYGYTF.

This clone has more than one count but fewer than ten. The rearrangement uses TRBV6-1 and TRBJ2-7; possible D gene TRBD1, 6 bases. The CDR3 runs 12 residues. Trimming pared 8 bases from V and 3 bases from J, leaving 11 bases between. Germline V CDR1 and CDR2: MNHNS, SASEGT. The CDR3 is CASSGHLYEQYV. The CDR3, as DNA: TGTGCCAGCTCGGGACACCTCTACGAGCAGTACGTC.

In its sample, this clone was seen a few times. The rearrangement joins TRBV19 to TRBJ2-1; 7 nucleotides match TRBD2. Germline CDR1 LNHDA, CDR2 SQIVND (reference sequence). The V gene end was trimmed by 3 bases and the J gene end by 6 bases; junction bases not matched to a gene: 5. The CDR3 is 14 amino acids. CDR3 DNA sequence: TGTGCCAGTAGTATTGGGGGGGAAGGCAATGAGCAGTTCTTC. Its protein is CASSIGGEGNEQFF. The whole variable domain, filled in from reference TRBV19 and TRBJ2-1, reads DGGITQSPKYLFRKEGQNVTLSCEQNLNHDAMYWYRQDPGQGLRLIYYSQIVNDFQKGDIAEGYSVSREKKESFPLTVTSAQKNPTAFYLCASSIGGEGNEQFFGPGTRLTVL.

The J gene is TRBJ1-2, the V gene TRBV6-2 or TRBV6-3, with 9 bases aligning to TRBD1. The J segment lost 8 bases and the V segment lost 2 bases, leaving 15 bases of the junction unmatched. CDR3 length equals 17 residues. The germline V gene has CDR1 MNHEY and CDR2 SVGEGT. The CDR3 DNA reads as TGTGCCAGCAGTTACCTCATCAAGGGACAGGGCTGGTACGGCTACACCTTC. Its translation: CASSYLIKGQGWYGYTF.

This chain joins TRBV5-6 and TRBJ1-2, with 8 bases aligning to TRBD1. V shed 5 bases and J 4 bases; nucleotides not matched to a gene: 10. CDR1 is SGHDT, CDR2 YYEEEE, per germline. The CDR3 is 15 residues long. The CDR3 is CASSYLDRDPYGYTF. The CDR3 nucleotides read TGTGCCAGCAGTTACCTGGACAGGGACCCCTATGGCTACACCTTC. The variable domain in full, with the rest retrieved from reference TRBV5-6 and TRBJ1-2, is DAGVTQSPTHLIKTRGQQVTLRCSPKSGHDTVSWYQQALGQGPQFIFQYYEEEERQRGNFPDRFSGHQFPNYSSELNVNALLLGDSALYLCASSYLDRDPYGYTFGSGTRLTVV.

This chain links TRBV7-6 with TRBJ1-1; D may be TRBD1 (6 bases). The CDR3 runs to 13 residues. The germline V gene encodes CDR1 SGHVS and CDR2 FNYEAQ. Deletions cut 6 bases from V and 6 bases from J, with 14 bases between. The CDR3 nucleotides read TGTGCCAGCAGGCCGACAGGAATACCTGAAGCTTTCTTT. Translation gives CASRPTGIPEAFF. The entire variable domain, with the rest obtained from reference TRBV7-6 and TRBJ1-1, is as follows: GAGVSQSPRYKVTKRGQDVALRCDPISGHVSLYWYRQALGQGPEFLTYFNYEAQQDKSGLPNDRFSAERPEGSISTLTIQRTEQRDSAMYRCASRPTGIPEAFFGQGTRLTVV.

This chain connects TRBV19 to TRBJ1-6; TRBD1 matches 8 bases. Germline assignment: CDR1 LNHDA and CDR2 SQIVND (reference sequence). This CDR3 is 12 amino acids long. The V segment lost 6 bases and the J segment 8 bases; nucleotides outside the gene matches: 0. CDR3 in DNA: TGTGCCAGTAGGACAGGGGATTCACCCCTCCACTTT. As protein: CASRTGDSPLHF.

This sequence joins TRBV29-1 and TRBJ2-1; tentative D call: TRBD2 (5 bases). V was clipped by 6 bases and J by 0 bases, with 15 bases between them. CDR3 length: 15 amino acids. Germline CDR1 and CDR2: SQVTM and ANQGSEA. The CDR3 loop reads CSVSERLSSYNEQFF. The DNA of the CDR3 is TGCAGCGTGTCCGAGCGGCTAAGCTCCTACAATGAGCAGTTCTTC.

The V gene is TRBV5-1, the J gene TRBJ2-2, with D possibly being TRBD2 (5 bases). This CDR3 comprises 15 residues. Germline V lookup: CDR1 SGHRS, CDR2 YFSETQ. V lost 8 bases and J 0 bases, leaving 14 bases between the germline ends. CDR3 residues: CASSVEYANTGELFF. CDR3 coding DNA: TGCGCCAGTAGCGTGGAATATGCGAACACCGGGGAGCTGTTTTTT.

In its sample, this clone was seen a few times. CDR3 region: CASSQLEGAYGYTF. As DNA, the CDR3 is TGTGCCAGCAGCCAATTGGAGGGGGCGTATGGCTACACCTTC. This sequence joins TRBV3-1 (or the pseudogene TRBV3-2) and TRBJ1-2; 7 nucleotides match TRBD1. CDR1 is LGHDT and CDR2 is YNNKEL in the germline V gene (reference sequence). CDR3 length: 14 amino acids. The V segment lost 2 bases and the J segment 5 bases; nucleotides outside the gene matches: 5.

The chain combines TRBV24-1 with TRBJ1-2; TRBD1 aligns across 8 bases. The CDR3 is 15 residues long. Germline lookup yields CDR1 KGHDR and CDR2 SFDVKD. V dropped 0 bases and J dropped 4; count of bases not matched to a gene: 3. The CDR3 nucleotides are TGTGCCACCAGTGATTTGACAGGGGGAGTCTATGGCTACACCTTC. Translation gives CATSDLTGGVYGYTF.

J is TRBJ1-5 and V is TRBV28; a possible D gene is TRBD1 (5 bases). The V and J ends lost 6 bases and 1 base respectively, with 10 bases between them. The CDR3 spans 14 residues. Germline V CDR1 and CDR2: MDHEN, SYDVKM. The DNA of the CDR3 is TGTGCCAGCAGACCAGGGTGGAGCAATCAGCCCCAGCATTTT. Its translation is CASRPGWSNQPQHF.

CDR3 residues: CASLRGGTNTEAFF. CDR3 nucleotides: TGTGCCAGCCTTCGGGGAGGGACGAACACTGAAGCTTTCTTT. The V and J genes are TRBV3-1 (or the pseudogene TRBV3-2) and TRBJ1-1; D may be TRBD1 (5 bases). Trimming shortened V by 8 bases and J by 1 base, and 14 bases separated the two germline ends. CDR1 is LGHDT and CDR2 is YNNKEL in the germline V gene (reference sequence). The CDR3 totals 14 residues.

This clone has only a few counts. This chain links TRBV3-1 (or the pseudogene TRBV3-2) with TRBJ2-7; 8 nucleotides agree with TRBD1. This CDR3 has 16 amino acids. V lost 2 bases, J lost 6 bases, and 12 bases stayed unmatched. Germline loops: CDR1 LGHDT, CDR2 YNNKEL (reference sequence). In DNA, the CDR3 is TGTGCCAGCAGCCAAACTTTGGACAGGGCCGACGGCGAGCAGTACGTC. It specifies CASSQTLDRADGEQYV.

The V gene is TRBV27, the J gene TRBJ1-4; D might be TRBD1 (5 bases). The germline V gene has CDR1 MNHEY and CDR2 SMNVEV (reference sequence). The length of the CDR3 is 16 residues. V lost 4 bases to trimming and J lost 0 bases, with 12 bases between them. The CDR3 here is CASSWGGPATNEKLFF. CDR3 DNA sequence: TGTGCCAGCAGTTGGGGGGGTCCGGCAACTAATGAAAAACTGTTTTTT.

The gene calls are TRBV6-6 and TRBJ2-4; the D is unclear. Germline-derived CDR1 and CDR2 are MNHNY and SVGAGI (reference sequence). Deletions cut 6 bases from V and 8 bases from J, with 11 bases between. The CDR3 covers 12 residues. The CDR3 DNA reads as TGTGCCAGCAGGCCAGGTTCGGACATTCAGTACTTC. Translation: CASRPGSDIQYF.

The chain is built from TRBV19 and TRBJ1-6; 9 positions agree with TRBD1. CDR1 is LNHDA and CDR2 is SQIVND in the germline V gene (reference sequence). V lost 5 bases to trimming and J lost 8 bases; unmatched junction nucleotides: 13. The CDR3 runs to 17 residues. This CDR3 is CASSLTLDRGWDSPLHF. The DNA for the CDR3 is TGTGCCAGTAGTCTCACCCTCGACAGGGGGTGGGATTCACCCCTCCACTTT. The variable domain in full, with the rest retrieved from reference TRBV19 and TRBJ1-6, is DGGITQSPKYLFRKEGQNVTLSCEQNLNHDAMYWYRQDPGQGLRLIYYSQIVNDFQKGDIAEGYSVSREKKESFPLTVTSAQKNPTAFYLCASSLTLDRGWDSPLHFGNGTRLTVT.

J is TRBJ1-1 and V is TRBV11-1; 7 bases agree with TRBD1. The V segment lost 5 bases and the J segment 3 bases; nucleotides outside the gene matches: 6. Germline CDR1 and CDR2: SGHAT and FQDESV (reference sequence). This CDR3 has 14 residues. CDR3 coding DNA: TGTGCCAGCAGCGCGGGACAGTCACACACTGAAGCTTTCTTT. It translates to CASSAGQSHTEAFF.

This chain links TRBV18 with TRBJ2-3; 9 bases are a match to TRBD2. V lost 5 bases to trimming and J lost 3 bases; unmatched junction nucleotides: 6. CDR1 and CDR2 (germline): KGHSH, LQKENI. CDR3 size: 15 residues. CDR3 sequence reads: CASSTSGGSTDTQYF. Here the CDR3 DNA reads TGTGCCAGCTCAACAAGCGGGGGGTCTACAGATACGCAGTATTTT.

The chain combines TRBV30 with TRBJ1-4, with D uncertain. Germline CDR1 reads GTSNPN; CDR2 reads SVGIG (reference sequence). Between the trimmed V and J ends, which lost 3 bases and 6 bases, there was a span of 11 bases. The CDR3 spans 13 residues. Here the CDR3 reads CAWRSFQYEKLFF. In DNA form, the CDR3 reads TGTGCCTGGAGATCGTTCCAGTATGAAAAACTGTTTTTT.

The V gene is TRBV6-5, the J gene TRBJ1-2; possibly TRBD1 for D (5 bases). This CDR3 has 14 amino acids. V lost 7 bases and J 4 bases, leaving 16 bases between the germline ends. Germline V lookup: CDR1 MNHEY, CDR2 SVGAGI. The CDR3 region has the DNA TGTGCCAGCAACCTCCTGACAGAGCCCTATGGCTACACCTTC. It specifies CASNLLTEPYGYTF.

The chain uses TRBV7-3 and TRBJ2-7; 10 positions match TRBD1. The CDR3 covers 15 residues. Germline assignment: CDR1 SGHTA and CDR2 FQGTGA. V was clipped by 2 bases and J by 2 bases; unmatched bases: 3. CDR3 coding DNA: TGTGCCAGCAGCTTAGGGACAGGGGTAACCTACGAGCAGTACGTC. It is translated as CASSLGTGVTYEQYV.

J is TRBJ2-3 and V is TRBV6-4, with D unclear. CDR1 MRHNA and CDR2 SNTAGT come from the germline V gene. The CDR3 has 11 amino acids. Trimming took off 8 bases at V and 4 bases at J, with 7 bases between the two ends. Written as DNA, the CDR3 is TGTGCCAGCCCCACGGCAGATACGCAGTATTTT. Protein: CASPTADTQYF.

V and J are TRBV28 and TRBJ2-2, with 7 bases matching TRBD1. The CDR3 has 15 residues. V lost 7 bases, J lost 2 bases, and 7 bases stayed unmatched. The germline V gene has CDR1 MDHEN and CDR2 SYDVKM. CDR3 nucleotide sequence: TGTGCCAGCATCCCGGGACAGACCAACACCGGGGAGCTGTTTTTT. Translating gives CASIPGQTNTGELFF.